These 6 T cell receptor beta chains were sequenced from one sample in a study of T cell responses to AZD1222 COVID-19 vaccine. The assay was immunoSEQ multiplex PCR, and TCRdb's table has in-frame clones only and misses some. Among 150,000 or so clones, about 89% were seen once, and the ten largest hold 5.1%. Source: peripheral blood, taken on day 0 of AZD1222 vaccination. The receptors stem from an adult in good health.

This chain uses TRBV6-2 or TRBV6-3 with TRBJ2-5; 13 nucleotides match TRBD2. In germline, CDR1 is MNHEY, CDR2 SVGEGT. The CDR3 is 16 amino acids. Losses at the gene ends were 2 bases for V and 2 bases for J; bases not matched to a gene: 2. The CDR3 DNA follows: TGTGCCAGCAGTTACACTAGCGGGAGGGGGCAAGAGACCCAGTACTTC. Translating it yields CASSYTSGRGQETQYF.

This chain joins TRBV30 and TRBJ1-5; the D is unclear. V was trimmed by 3 bases and J by 7 bases, leaving 10 bases between them. From germline, CDR1 is GTSNPN and CDR2 SVGIG (reference sequence). The CDR3 contains 12 residues. CDR3 nucleotide sequence: TGTGCCTGGAGCTCCCAGCGGCAGCCCCAGCATTTT. It specifies CAWSSQRQPQHF. Full variable domain (outside the CDR3, taken from reference TRBV30 and TRBJ1-5): SQTIHQWPATLVQPVGSPLSLECTVEGTSNPNLYWYRQAAGRGLQLLFYSVGIGQISSEVPQNLSASRPQDRQFILSSKKLLLSDSGFYLCAWSSQRQPQHFGDGTRLSIL.

This chain uses TRBV19 with TRBJ1-3; D is possibly TRBD1 (6 bases). This CDR3 spans 16 amino acids. Germline CDR1 is LNHDA and CDR2 is SQIVND (reference sequence). With 7 bases removed from V and 0 bases from J, the gap between germline ends came to 16 bases. The CDR3 DNA reads TGTGCCAGTATCCGAACAGGGTCCTTCTCTGGAAACACCATATATTTT. This sequence encodes CASIRTGSFSGNTIYF.

The chain couples TRBV6-6 to TRBJ1-1; D is possibly TRBD1 (6 bases). The CDR3 is 15 amino acids. Germline V lookup: CDR1 MNHNY, CDR2 SVGAGI (reference sequence). Trimming took off 6 bases at V and 1 base at J, with 15 bases between the two ends. In DNA form, the CDR3 reads TGTGCCAGCAGGCCAGGGGAGTTTGGGAACACTGAAGCTTTCTTT. Translated, it gives CASRPGEFGNTEAFF.

The chain uses TRBV19 and TRBJ2-5; maybe TRBD1 (6 bases). Germline V gene data show CDR1 as LNHDA and CDR2 as SQIVND (reference sequence). Trimming left V 1 base short and J 5 bases short, with 14 bases between. This CDR3 contains 15 residues. CDR3 protein: CASSIGRVRGETQYF. Here the CDR3 DNA reads TGTGCCAGTAGTATAGGTAGGGTTAGGGGGGAGACCCAGTACTTC.

CDR3 loop: CASKRSQDSEQYF. The CDR3 bases are TGTGCCAGTAAACGATCGCAGGATAGTGAGCAGTACTTC. The V and J genes are TRBV19 and TRBJ2-7; D gene unclear. Trimming shortened V by 7 bases and J by 7 bases, and 17 bases separated the two germline ends. CDR3 length: 13 amino acids. Germline lookup yields CDR1 LNHDA and CDR2 SQIVND (reference sequence).